This entry lists 21 T cell receptor beta chains sequenced from one sample in a study of CD4 T cells in relation to SARS-CoV-2 and coronaviruses. For these TCRs, the target antigens are not known. Before the COVID-19 pandemic, during about 2011-2019, CD4+ T cells were taken from unexposed donors. Isolation of CD4+ T cells took place after less than twelve days in culture. Sequenced by immunoSEQ multiplex PCR; TCRdb stores in-frame clones only, minus some. The data hold about 23,000 clones, with less than 85% observed a single time. The source material was CD4+ T cells from PBMCs, cultured in vitro. These receptors were taken from a human donor in good health.

This clone was seen a few times. The genes are TRBV5-1 and TRBJ1-1, with 7 nucleotides matching TRBD1. The V segment lost 4 bases and the J segment 3 bases; nucleotides outside the gene matches: 6. The V gene's germline CDR1 is SGHRS and CDR2 YFSETQ. This CDR3 comprises 14 residues. The CDR3 nucleotides read TGCGCCAGCAGCCTAGGACAGGTCCACACTGAAGCTTTCTTT. Its translation is CASSLGQVHTEAFF.

The CDR3 protein is CASSPRDMVYNEQFF. As DNA, the CDR3 is TGTGCCAGCTCACCGCGGGACATGGTCTACAATGAGCAGTTCTTC. The chain couples TRBV18 to TRBJ2-1, with D perhaps matching TRBD1 or TRBD2 (6 bases each). Germline V gives CDR1 KGHSH, CDR2 LQKENI. The V end lost 3 bases, the J end lost 3 bases, and 12 bases lay between the germline ends. CDR3 size: 15 residues.

The rearrangement uses TRBV18 and TRBJ2-5, with TRBD2 as a possible D gene (5 bases). The CDR3 is made up of 15 amino acids. Germline values: CDR1 KGHSH, CDR2 LQKENI. V dropped 0 bases and J dropped 2 bases, with 10 bases sitting between them. As DNA, the CDR3 is TGTGCCAGCTCACCACCGGGAGACCAACAAGAGACCCAGTACTTC. Translation gives CASSPPGDQQETQYF. Complete variable domain (other parts from reference TRBV18 and TRBJ2-5): NAGVMQNPRHLVRRRGQEARLRCSPMKGHSHVYWYRQLPEEGLKFMVYLQKENIIDESGMPKERFSAEFPKEGPSILRIQQVVRGDSAAYFCASSPPGDQQETQYFGPGTRLLVL.

The V call is TRBV3-1 (or the pseudogene TRBV3-2), the J call TRBJ1-6, with 9 bases matching TRBD1. CDR1 is LGHDT, CDR2 YNNKEL, per germline (reference sequence). The CDR3 spans 15 residues. Losses at the gene ends were 3 bases for V and 9 bases for J; bases not matched to a gene: 6. In DNA, the CDR3 is TGTGCCAGCAGCCAGGACAGGGGATTGACTTCACCCCTCCACTTT. This translates into CASSQDRGLTSPLHF.

The chain recombines TRBV21-1 with TRBJ2-1; the table's D call, TRBD2, has no DNA check behind it. TRBV21-1 is flagged as a pseudogene. The CDR3 has 22 amino acids. CDR3 sequence (DNA): TGTGCCAGCAGCACAGACCCGGGACAGGGGAGACTAGCGGGAGATGGGGACAATGAGCAGTTCTTC. Translating it yields CASSTDPGQGRLAGDGDNEQFF.

The chain links TRBV10-1 to TRBJ1-1; D is unclear. V was clipped by 3 bases and J by 1 base, with 12 bases between them. CDR1 and CDR2 from the germline V gene are WNHNN and SYGVQD (reference sequence). This CDR3 region has 15 residues. CDR3 nucleotide sequence: TGCGCCAGCAGTGATTTCACGACTTCGAACACTGAAGCTTTCTTT. Translation gives CASSDFTTSNTEAFF.

The chain uses TRBV12-3 or TRBV12-4 and TRBJ1-5; D is uncertain. Trimming stripped 5 bases from V and 4 bases from J, with 9 bases between. The CDR3 consists of 13 residues. The CDR3 is CASSKDGNQPQHF. For the CDR3, the DNA is TGTGCCAGCAGTAAGGACGGTAATCAGCCCCAGCATTTT.

The chain couples TRBV2 to TRBJ2-1; 14 nucleotides line up with TRBD2. The germline V gene has CDR1 SNHLY and CDR2 FYNNEI. The CDR3 length is 19 residues. V shed 7 bases and J 9 bases; nucleotides not matched to a gene: 20. CDR3 amino acids: CASKGLAGAIPRGASEQFF. The CDR3 DNA follows: TGTGCCAGCAAGGGACTAGCGGGAGCCATCCCGAGGGGGGCGAGTGAGCAGTTCTTC. Full variable domain (remainder filled in from reference TRBV2 and TRBJ2-1): EPEVTQTPSHQVTQMGQEVILRCVPISNHLYFYWYRQILGQKVEFLVSFYNNEISEKSEIFDDQFSVERPDGSNFTLKIRSTKLEDSAMYFCASKGLAGAIPRGASEQFFGPGTRLTVL.

The rearrangement links TRBV27 to TRBJ2-7, with D possibly being TRBD1 (6 bases). The CDR3 is 11 amino acids. Germline loops: CDR1 MNHEY, CDR2 SMNVEV (reference sequence). The CDR3 DNA reads TGTACCGCAGGGACAACCTACGAGCAGTACTTC. It translates to CTAGTTYEQYF.

This chain joins TRBV20-1 and TRBJ2-2; the D gene could be TRBD1 or TRBD2 (5 bases each). The CDR3 is 17 amino acids. Germline V gives CDR1 DFQATT, CDR2 SNEGSKA (reference sequence). Trimming stripped 3 bases from V and 0 bases from J, with 17 bases between. The CDR3 DNA sequence: TGCAGTGCTAGTAGGAATCGGGGCAGGGCGAACACCGGGGAGCTGTTTTTT. This translates into CSASRNRGRANTGELFF.

V gene TRBV29-1 combines with J gene TRBJ2-5, with 13 bases identical to TRBD2. Germline V gene lookup returns CDR1 SQVTM and CDR2 ANQGSEA. CDR3 size: 16 residues. The V segment lost 7 bases and the J segment 4 bases; nucleotides outside the gene matches: 12. This CDR3 is CSASGLAGKVGETQYF. The CDR3 DNA sequence: TGCAGCGCTTCGGGACTAGCGGGAAAAGTGGGAGAGACCCAGTACTTC.

The chain combines TRBV30 with TRBJ2-6, with D unresolved. Trimming pared 0 bases from V and 0 bases from J, leaving 12 bases between. Germline-derived CDR1 and CDR2 are GTSNPN and SVGIG (reference sequence). This CDR3 has 17 amino acids. The CDR3 protein is CAWSVLRLSSGANVLTF. CDR3 sequence (DNA): TGTGCCTGGAGTGTACTTCGGCTAAGCTCTGGGGCCAACGTCCTGACTTTC.

This clone was picked up one time. The rearrangement joins TRBV7-9 to TRBJ2-1; D ambiguous. The CDR3 covers 13 residues. The germline CDR1 and CDR2 sequences are SEHNR and FQNEAQ (reference sequence). With 2 bases removed from V and 7 bases from J, the gap between germline ends came to 9 bases. In DNA, the CDR3 is TGTGCCAGCAGCTTATATAGTCATAATGAGCAGTTCTTC. Translating it yields CASSLYSHNEQFF.

CDR3 sequence: CASSGDRQETQYF. The CDR3 region has the DNA TGTGCCAGCAGTGGGGACAGGCAAGAGACCCAGTACTTC. V is TRBV2 and J is TRBJ2-5, with TRBD1 matching over 8 bases. Looked up from germline, CDR1 is SNHLY and CDR2 is FYNNEI. The CDR3 covers 13 residues. Germline trimming cut 4 bases from V and 2 bases from J; bases unmatched to any gene: 0. Full variable domain (outside the CDR3, taken from reference TRBV2 and TRBJ2-5): EPEVTQTPSHQVTQMGQEVILRCVPISNHLYFYWYRQILGQKVEFLVSFYNNEISEKSEIFDDQFSVERPDGSNFTLKIRSTKLEDSAMYFCASSGDRQETQYFGPGTRLLVL.

This chain connects TRBV15 to TRBJ1-5; D gene ambiguous. Trimming took 2 bases from V and 3 from J, leaving 5 bases between them. Germline V CDR1 and CDR2: LNHNV, YYDKDF (reference sequence). The CDR3 loop spans 13 amino acids. CDR3 coding DNA: TGTGCCACCAGCAGACCACCCAATCAGCCCCAGCATTTT. This sequence encodes CATSRPPNQPQHF.

The chain employs TRBV6-1 and TRBJ1-2; D not certain. Trimming took 1 base from V and 4 from J, leaving 4 bases between them. This CDR3 contains 12 residues. Germline CDR1 is MNHNS and CDR2 is SASEGT. CDR3 residues: CASSEGSYGYTF. DNA for the CDR3: TGTGCCAGCAGTGAAGGGAGCTATGGCTACACCTTC.

The chain uses TRBV15 and TRBJ2-1, with D possibly being TRBD2 (5 bases). The length of the CDR3 is 15 residues. The V gene lost 4 bases and the J gene lost 5 bases, with 15 bases spanning the gap. Germline V lookup: CDR1 LNHNV, CDR2 YYDKDF (reference sequence). CDR3 in amino acids: CATSTGLENNNEQFF. In nucleotides, the CDR3 is TGTGCCACCAGCACAGGACTGGAAAACAACAATGAGCAGTTCTTC.

This rearrangement joins TRBV7-2 to TRBJ1-5; 7 bases agree with TRBD1. V lost 3 bases and J lost 1; bases outside the gene matches: 3. The CDR3 has 15 amino acids. Germline V gives CDR1 SGHTA, CDR2 FQGNSA. CDR3 protein: CASSLRTGSNQPQHF. DNA for the CDR3: TGTGCCAGCAGCTTGAGGACAGGAAGCAATCAGCCCCAGCATTTT.

The V call is TRBV2, the J call TRBJ1-1; D is unresolved. The CDR3 sequence is 14 residues long. The germline V and J ends were trimmed by 4 bases and 1 base, with 10 bases remaining between them. CDR1 SNHLY and CDR2 FYNNEI come from the germline V gene. CDR3 residues: CASSVRTGNTEAFF. The CDR3 nucleotides are TGTGCCAGCAGTGTTAGGACGGGGAACACTGAAGCTTTCTTT. The full variable domain, completed using reference TRBV2 and TRBJ1-1, is EPEVTQTPSHQVTQMGQEVILRCVPISNHLYFYWYRQILGQKVEFLVSFYNNEISEKSEIFDDQFSVERPDGSNFTLKIRSTKLEDSAMYFCASSVRTGNTEAFFGQGTRLTVV.

In its sample, this clone was seen once. The chain carries TRBV5-1 and TRBJ2-7; D gene ambiguous. The CDR3 loop spans 12 amino acids. Germline V gene sequence: CDR1 SGHRS, CDR2 YFSETQ. Trimming shortened V by 0 bases and J by 5 bases, and 6 bases separated the two germline ends. DNA of the CDR3: TGCGCCAGCAGCTTGGTAGGGAACGAGCAGTACTTC. Translated, it gives CASSLVGNEQYF.

This clone was seen more than once but under ten times. The chain couples TRBV4-2 to TRBJ2-7; weak D call: TRBD1 (5 bases). V was trimmed by 6 bases and J by 4 bases, leaving 22 bases between them. Germline assignment: CDR1 LGHNA and CDR2 YNFKEQ. There are 16 residues in the CDR3. In nucleotides, the CDR3 is TGTGCCAGCAGTCCGACAGCAGGGAAGTTGGCGTACGAGCAGTACTTC. Translated: CASSPTAGKLAYEQYF.